These 29 T cell receptor beta chains were sequenced from one sample in a study of cytomegalovirus exposure and HLA in healthy donors. Primers for the PCR totalled 60 Vbeta and 13 Jbeta. Generated by immunoSEQ multiplex PCR, the TCRdb table keeps only in-frame clones and is missing some. The sample's table shows 130,000 to 150,000 clones. What was sequenced was PBMCs. The source of these receptors is a male donor in good health and CMV-seronegative.

The rearrangement links TRBV5-1 to TRBJ2-7, with D perhaps TRBD2 (5 bases). This CDR3 contains 16 residues. The V end was cut by 7 bases, the J end by 5 bases, with 25 bases between. Germline V gene sequence: CDR1 SGHRS, CDR2 YFSETQ. The CDR3 sequence: CASRSLGIAIKNEQYF. The CDR3 coding sequence is TGCGCCAGCCGCTCCTTGGGGATAGCGATCAAAAACGAGCAGTACTTC.

This chain joins TRBV5-4 and TRBJ2-1, with 7 bases identical to TRBD2. V lost 7 bases and J lost 1; bases outside the gene matches: 5. CDR1 and CDR2 (germline): SGHNT, YYREEE (reference sequence). This CDR3 spans 14 amino acids. CDR3 nucleotide sequence: TGTGCCAGCGGGGAGGGGACTTCCTACAATGAGCAGTTCTTC. Amino acid sequence: CASGEGTSYNEQFF.

This sequence joins TRBV5-1 and TRBJ1-2; 9 bases map to TRBD1. The CDR3 spans 15 residues. Trimming removed 0 bases from V and 7 bases from J; junction bases left unmatched: 7. CDR1 is SGHRS, CDR2 YFSETQ, per germline. The CDR3 DNA follows: TGCGCCAGCAGCTTGGGACAGGGGGACGGACGTGGCTACACCTTC. Its translation is CASSLGQGDGRGYTF.

CDR3 DNA sequence: TGTGCCAGCAGCTCCCAGGGGGGCCACGAGCAGTACTTC. Translation gives CASSSQGGHEQYF. The chain couples TRBV7-3 to TRBJ2-7; weak D call: TRBD1 (7 bases). The CDR3 contains 13 residues. V lost 4 bases and J lost 5, with 12 bases in between. From germline, CDR1 is SGHTA and CDR2 FQGTGA. The variable domain in full, completed from reference TRBV7-3 and TRBJ2-7, reads GAGVSQTPSNKVTEKGKYVELRCDPISGHTALYWYRQSLGQGPEFLIYFQGTGAADDSGLPNDRFFAVRPEGSVSTLKIQRTERGDSAVYLCASSSQGGHEQYFGPGTRLTVT.

The chain links TRBV14 to TRBJ2-5; D ambiguous. Germline-derived CDR1 and CDR2 are SGHDN and FVKESK. This CDR3 region has 12 residues. Trimming pared 4 bases from V and 1 base from J, leaving 4 bases between. CDR3: CASSPIQETQYF. The CDR3 nucleotides read TGTGCCAGCAGCCCTATCCAAGAGACCCAGTACTTC.

The chain has TRBV27 and TRBJ2-3; D is perhaps TRBD1 (6 bases). The CDR3 contains 15 residues. Germline values: CDR1 MNHEY, CDR2 SMNVEV (reference sequence). V dropped 2 bases and J dropped 4 bases, with 13 bases sitting between them. The CDR3 spells CASSLRQGRADTQYF. In nucleotides, the CDR3 is TGTGCCAGCAGTTTAAGGCAGGGGAGAGCAGATACGCAGTATTTT.

The chain couples TRBV29-1 to TRBJ1-4; D not certain. CDR1 is SQVTM, CDR2 ANQGSEA, per germline. The V gene lost 2 bases and the J gene lost 11 bases, with 15 bases spanning the gap. This CDR3 region has 13 residues. CDR3 sequence reads: CSVERLGSGKLFF. The DNA for the CDR3 is TGCAGCGTTGAAAGGCTTGGGTCGGGGAAACTGTTTTTT.

Details on this clone: The sample contains more than one DNA sequence encoding this CDR3. The CDR3 reads CASSIRTGDTEAFF. In DNA, the CDR3 is TGTGCCAGTAGTATCAGGACAGGAGACACTGAAGCTTTCTTT. This chain connects TRBV19 to TRBJ1-1, with 7 bases matching TRBD1. CDR3 length: 14 amino acids. Germline loops: CDR1 LNHDA, CDR2 SQIVND (reference sequence). The V gene end was trimmed by 3 bases and the J gene end by 3 bases; junction bases not matched to a gene: 4.

CDR3 sequence: CASSPQGAETEAFF. In DNA form, the CDR3 reads TGTGCCAGCTCACCACAGGGGGCCGAGACTGAAGCTTTCTTT. This chain links TRBV18 with TRBJ1-1, with TRBD1 matching 7 bases. The V segment lost 1 base and the J segment 5 bases; nucleotides outside the gene matches: 4. Per the germline V gene, CDR1 is KGHSH and CDR2 is LQKENI. The CDR3 totals 14 residues.

The chain employs TRBV5-6 and TRBJ1-4, with 10 positions matching TRBD1. V dropped 2 bases and J dropped 7; count of bases not matched to a gene: 8. Germline V gene lookup returns CDR1 SGHDT and CDR2 YYEEEE. The length of the CDR3 is 16 residues. In DNA, the CDR3 is TGTGCCAGCAGCTTTGGAGACAGGGGGCGCGTTGAAAAACTGTTTTTT. Protein: CASSFGDRGRVEKLFF.

The rearrangement joins TRBV12-2 to TRBJ2-5; the DNA was not compared with TRBD2, the D call given in the table. TRBV12-2 is shown as a pseudogene. CDR3 size: 19 residues. The CDR3 sequence: CASRSARGGREGQSETQYF. The DNA of the CDR3 is TGTGCAAGTCGCTCAGCCCGGGGCGGGCGGGAGGGCCAGTCAGAGACCCAGTACTTC.

The CDR3 DNA follows: TGTGCCAGCAGCCCCGGGACAGGGATGTTTTATGGCTACACCTTC. This translates into CASSPGTGMFYGYTF. The chain recombines TRBV25-1 with TRBJ1-2; 9 bases map to TRBD1. This CDR3 is built from 15 residues. V shed 6 bases and J 5 bases; nucleotides not matched to a gene: 10. The germline V gene encodes CDR1 MGHDK and CDR2 SYGVNS.

The J gene is TRBJ1-1, the V gene TRBV28; D uncertain. V shed 6 bases and J shed 7 bases, with 9 bases lying between them. This CDR3 is built from 11 residues. Germline V CDR1 and CDR2: MDHEN, SYDVKM. The CDR3: CASRRISEAFF. CDR3 DNA: TGTGCCAGCAGAAGAATTAGTGAAGCTTTCTTT. Combining the CDR3 with reference TRBV28 and TRBJ1-1 gives the whole variable domain DVKVTQSSRYLVKRTGEKVFLECVQDMDHENMFWYRQDPGLGLRLIYFSYDVKMKEKGDIPEGYSVSREKKERFSLILESASTNQTSMYLCASRRISEAFFGQGTRLTVV.

This chain links TRBV19 with TRBJ1-1; D might be TRBD1 (5 bases). The CDR3 extends over 13 amino acids. Germline-derived CDR1 and CDR2 are LNHDA and SQIVND (reference sequence). V lost 6 bases, J lost 7 bases, and 15 bases lay in between. CDR3: CASRGVGLLEAFF. The CDR3 coding sequence is TGTGCCAGTAGAGGGGTCGGCCTCCTTGAAGCTTTCTTT.

V is TRBV7-9 and J is TRBJ1-4; 7 bases are a match to TRBD1. CDR1 and CDR2 (germline): SEHNR, FQNEAQ (reference sequence). The CDR3 covers 14 residues. J lost 8 bases, V lost 5 bases, and 8 bases had no gene match. The CDR3 here is CASSLGQAVEKLFF. The CDR3 region has the DNA TGTGCCAGCAGCCTCGGACAGGCGGTAGAAAAACTGTTTTTT.

The rearrangement links TRBV29-1 to TRBJ1-5, with D tentatively TRBD1 (6 bases). V lost 8 bases to trimming and J lost 5 bases, with 19 bases between them. The germline gives CDR1 SQVTM, CDR2 ANQGSEA. This CDR3 contains 14 residues. CDR3 region: CSIQQGQGDQPQHF. In DNA, the CDR3 is TGCAGCATACAACAGGGCCAAGGGGATCAGCCCCAGCATTTT.

The chain links TRBV5-1 to TRBJ1-6; D not certain. This CDR3 has 17 amino acids. Germline V gene sequence: CDR1 SGHRS, CDR2 YFSETQ. Trimming cost V 2 bases and J 7 bases, with 19 bases left between them. This CDR3 reads CASSFQPRREDNSPLHF. The CDR3 DNA reads TGCGCCAGCAGCTTTCAACCCCGGAGAGAAGACAATTCACCCCTCCACTTT.

V and J are TRBV5-1 and TRBJ2-7, with D perhaps TRBD2 (6 bases). V was pared by 4 bases and J by 2 bases, with 19 bases between. From germline, CDR1 is SGHRS and CDR2 YFSETQ. This CDR3 is built from 16 residues. In DNA form, the CDR3 reads TGCGCCAGCAGCGCTAACCGGGACTCCCCTACCTACGAGCAGTACTTC. It codes for CASSANRDSPTYEQYF.

The CDR3 here is CSVEVYYTEAFF. The CDR3 nucleotides read TGCAGCGTTGAAGTTTATTACACTGAAGCTTTCTTT. The rearrangement uses TRBV29-1 and TRBJ1-1, with D unclear. V was cut by 1 base and J by 3 bases, with 6 bases left in between. The CDR3 length is 12 residues. The V gene's germline CDR1 is SQVTM and CDR2 ANQGSEA.

The chain employs TRBV5-1 and TRBJ2-3; TRBD1 is a possible D gene (6 bases). With 0 bases removed from V and 0 bases from J, the gap between germline ends came to 11 bases. Germline V CDR1 and CDR2: SGHRS, YFSETQ. The CDR3 length is 16 residues. The CDR3 region is CASSLEGGLSTDTQYF. In nucleotides, the CDR3 is TGCGCCAGCAGCTTGGAAGGGGGATTAAGCACAGATACGCAGTATTTT.

The CDR3 protein is CASSQILRGEKNTEAFF. Written as DNA, the CDR3 is TGTGCCAGCAGCCAAATCCTCCGGGGAGAGAAGAACACTGAAGCTTTCTTT. The V gene is TRBV4-2, the J gene TRBJ1-1; D gene ambiguous. The CDR3 has 17 residues. Germline values: CDR1 LGHNA, CDR2 YNFKEQ. V lost 2 bases and J 1 base, leaving 17 bases between the germline ends.

The gene calls are TRBV6-6 and TRBJ2-5; D is unresolved. The J call is doubtful: the DNA matches TRBJ2-7 better. The CDR3 totals 14 residues. Germline V CDR1 and CDR2: MNHNY, SVGAGI (reference sequence). CDR3 coding DNA: TGTGCCAGCAGTTACTCCAGGCCTTCATACGAGCAGTACTTC. Translation: CASSYSRPSYEQYF.

The J gene is TRBJ1-1, the V gene TRBV6-5, with a possible D match to TRBD1 (5 bases). V was cut by 4 bases and J by 6 bases, with 12 bases left in between. This CDR3 comprises 13 residues. In germline, CDR1 is MNHEY, CDR2 SVGAGI. CDR3: CASSWQGYSEAFF. The CDR3 region has the DNA TGTGCCAGCAGTTGGCAGGGATATTCTGAAGCTTTCTTT.

This sequence joins TRBV4-3 and TRBJ1-5; possibly TRBD1 for D (5 bases). Germline-derived CDR1 and CDR2 are LGHNA and YSLEER. The V end was cut by 3 bases, the J end by 0 bases, with 9 bases between. The CDR3 loop spans 15 amino acids. CDR3 amino acids: CASSQTAYSNQPQHF. The CDR3 DNA reads TGCGCCAGCAGCCAGACAGCCTATAGCAATCAGCCCCAGCATTTT.

The chain is built from TRBV30 and TRBJ2-7, with TRBD1 as a possible D gene (5 bases). Per the germline V gene, CDR1 is GTSNPN and CDR2 is SVGIG (reference sequence). The V and J ends lost 2 bases and 0 bases respectively, with 11 bases between them. This CDR3 is built from 14 residues. CDR3 sequence (DNA): TGTGCCTGGAGTAAGGGCAGGGACTCCTACGAGCAGTACTTC. Protein sequence: CAWSKGRDSYEQYF.

The chain has TRBV28 and TRBJ2-5; unclear D gene. CDR3 size: 11 residues. Trimming removed 4 bases from V and 12 bases from J, with 12 bases in between. In germline, CDR1 is MDHEN, CDR2 SYDVKM. The CDR3 DNA reads TGTGCCAGCAGTTCCGACTTACGCAAGTACTTC. Residues: CASSSDLRKYF.

The chain employs TRBV5-1 and TRBJ1-1; 7 bases agree with TRBD1. The CDR3 is 14 residues long. Germline V gene lookup returns CDR1 SGHRS and CDR2 YFSETQ. With V trimmed by 0 bases and J by 6 bases, 5 bases remained unmatched. CDR3 in amino acids: CASSLATGVPEAFF. The CDR3 region has the DNA TGCGCCAGCAGCTTGGCCACAGGGGTCCCTGAAGCTTTCTTT.

The V call is TRBV9, the J call TRBJ2-3; 9 bases are a match to TRBD2. V lost 2 bases and J lost 2; bases outside the gene matches: 9. The CDR3 contains 17 residues. CDR1 is SGDLS, CDR2 YYNGEE, per germline. CDR3 DNA sequence: TGTGCCAGCAGCGTGCCCTCAGCGGGAGGCTACACAGATACGCAGTATTTT. It codes for CASSVPSAGGYTDTQYF.

The chain links TRBV6-6 to TRBJ2-2; the match to TRBD2 covers 8 bases. Losses at the gene ends were 10 bases for V and 3 bases for J; bases not matched to a gene: 7. There are 14 residues in the CDR3. CDR1 and CDR2 from the germline V gene are MNHNY and SVGAGI (reference sequence). For the CDR3, the DNA is TGTGCCACTCTCGACGGGGGGGACACCGGGGAGCTGTTTTTT. It encodes CATLDGGDTGELFF.